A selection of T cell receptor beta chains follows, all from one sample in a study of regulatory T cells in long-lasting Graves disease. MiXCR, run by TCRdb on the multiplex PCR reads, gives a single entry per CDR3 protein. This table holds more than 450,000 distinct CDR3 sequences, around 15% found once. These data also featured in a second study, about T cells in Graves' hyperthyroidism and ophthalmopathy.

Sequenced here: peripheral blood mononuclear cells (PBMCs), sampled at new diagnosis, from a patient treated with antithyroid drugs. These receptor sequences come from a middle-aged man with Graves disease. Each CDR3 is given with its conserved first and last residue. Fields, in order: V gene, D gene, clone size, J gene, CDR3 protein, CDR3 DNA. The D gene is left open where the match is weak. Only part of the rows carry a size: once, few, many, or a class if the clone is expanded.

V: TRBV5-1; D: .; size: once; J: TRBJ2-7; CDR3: CASSLDRAVKYF; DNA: TGCGCCAGCAGCCTGGACCGGGCTGTCAAGTACTTC
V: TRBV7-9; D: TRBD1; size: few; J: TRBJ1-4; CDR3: CASSLPDRGEKLFF; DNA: TGTGCCAGCAGCTTACCGGACAGGGGTGAAAAACTGTTTTTT
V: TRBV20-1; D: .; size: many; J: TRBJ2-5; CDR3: CSARAIWETQYF; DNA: TGCAGTGCTAGAGCCATATGGGAGACCCAGTACTTC
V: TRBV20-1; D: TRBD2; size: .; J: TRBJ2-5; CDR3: CSARDRPSGRETQYF; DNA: TGCAGTGCTAGAGATCGGCCTAGCGGGAGGGAGACCCAGTACTTC
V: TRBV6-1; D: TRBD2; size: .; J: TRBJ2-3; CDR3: CASSQSGTSTDTQYF; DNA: TGTGCCAGCAGTCAAAGCGGGACTAGCACAGATACGCAGTATTTT
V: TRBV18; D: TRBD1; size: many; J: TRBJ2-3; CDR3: CASSGTAPTDTQYF; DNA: TGTGCCAGCTCAGGGACAGCACCAACAGATACGCAGTATTTT
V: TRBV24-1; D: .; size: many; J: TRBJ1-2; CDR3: CATSDLNGNYGYTF; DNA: TGTGCCACCAGTGATTTGAATGGTAACTATGGCTACACCTTC
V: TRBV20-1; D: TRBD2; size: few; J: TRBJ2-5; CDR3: CSARGVSGSWETQYF; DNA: TGCAGTGCTAGAGGGGTTAGCGGGAGTTGGGAGACCCAGTACTTC
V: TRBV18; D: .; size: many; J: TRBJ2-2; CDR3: CASSPLEGTGELFF; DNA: TGTGCCAGCTCACCACTGGAAGGGACCGGGGAGCTGTTTTTT
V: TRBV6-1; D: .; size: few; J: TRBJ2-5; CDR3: CASYSPRELETQYF; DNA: TGTGCCAGCTACTCCCCCCGGGAACTGGAGACCCAGTACTTC
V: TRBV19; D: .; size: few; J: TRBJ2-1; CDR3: CASSIGPSSYNEQFF; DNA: TGTGCCAGTAGTATTGGACCCAGCTCCTACAATGAGCAGTTCTTC
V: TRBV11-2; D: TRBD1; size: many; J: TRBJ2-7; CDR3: CASSPLTGVWEQYF; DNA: TGTGCCAGCAGCCCATTGACAGGGGTGTGGGAGCAGTACTTC
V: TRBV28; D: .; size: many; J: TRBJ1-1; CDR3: CASSLNAGYTEAFF; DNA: TGTGCCAGCAGTTTAAATGCCGGCTACACTGAAGCTTTCTTT
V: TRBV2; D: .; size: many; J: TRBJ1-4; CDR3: CASRRIDEKLFF; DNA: TGTGCCAGCAGACGGATAGATGAAAAACTGTTTTTT
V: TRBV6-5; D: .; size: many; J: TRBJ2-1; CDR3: CASSSPEASYNEQFF; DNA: TGTGCCAGCAGTTCCCCGGAAGCCTCCTACAATGAGCAGTTCTTC
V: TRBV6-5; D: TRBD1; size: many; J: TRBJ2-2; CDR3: CASSYSAGGSTGELFF; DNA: TGTGCCAGCAGTTACTCGGCAGGGGGCAGCACCGGGGAGCTGTTTTTT
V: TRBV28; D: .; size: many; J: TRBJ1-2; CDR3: CASRRTGGDYGYTF; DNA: TGTGCCAGCAGGCGAACGGGGGGTGACTATGGCTACACCTTC
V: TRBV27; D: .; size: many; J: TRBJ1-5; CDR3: CASSKGNQPQHF; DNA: TGTGCCAGCAGTAAAGGCAATCAGCCCCAGCATTTT
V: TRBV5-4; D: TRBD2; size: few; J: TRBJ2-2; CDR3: CASSALAGGGNTGELFF; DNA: TGTGCCAGCAGCGCCCTAGCGGGAGGGGGGAACACCGGGGAGCTGTTTTTT
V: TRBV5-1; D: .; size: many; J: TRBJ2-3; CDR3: CASSLADTQYF; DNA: TGTGCCAGCAGCTTAGCAGATACGCAGTATTTT
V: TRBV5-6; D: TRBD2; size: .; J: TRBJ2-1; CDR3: CASSFRWTSGYNEQFF; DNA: TGTGCCAGCAGCTTCCGGTGGACTAGCGGCTACAATGAGCAGTTCTTC
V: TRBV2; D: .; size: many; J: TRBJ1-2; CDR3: CASNPDSFNYGYTF; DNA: TGTGCCAGCAACCCGGACAGCTTTAACTATGGCTACACCTTC
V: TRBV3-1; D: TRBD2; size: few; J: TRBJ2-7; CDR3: CASSHRTSGSYPPYYEQYF; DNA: TGTGCCAGCAGCCACCGGACTAGCGGGAGTTACCCCCCTTACTACGAGCAGTACTTC
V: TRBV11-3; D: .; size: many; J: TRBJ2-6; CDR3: CASSSTRAGANVLTF; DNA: TGTGCCAGCAGCTCCACCAGGGCTGGGGCCAACGTCCTGACTTTC
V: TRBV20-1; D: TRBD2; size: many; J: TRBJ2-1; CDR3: CSASGLAGGNEQFF; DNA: TGCAGTGCCTCGGGACTAGCGGGAGGGAATGAGCAGTTCTTC
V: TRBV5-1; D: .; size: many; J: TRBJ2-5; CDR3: CASSLLPWGETQYF; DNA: TGCGCCAGCAGCTTGCTCCCGTGGGGTGAGACCCAGTACTTC
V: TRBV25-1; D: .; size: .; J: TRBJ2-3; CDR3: CASSDVQTDTQYF; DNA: TGTGCCAGCAGTGATGTACAAACAGATACGCAGTATTTT
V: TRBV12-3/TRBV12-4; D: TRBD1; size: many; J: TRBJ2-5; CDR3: CASSSRAGTGGVKTQYF; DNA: TGTGCCAGCAGTTCACGAGCCGGGACAGGGGGGGTGAAGACCCAGTACTTC
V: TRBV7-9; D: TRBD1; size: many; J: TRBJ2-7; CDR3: CASSPGVGTGIYEQYF; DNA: TGTGCCAGCAGCCCAGGGGTCGGGACAGGTATCTACGAGCAGTACTTC
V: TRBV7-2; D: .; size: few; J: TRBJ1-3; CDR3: CASSLAVPGNTIYF; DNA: TGTGCCAGCAGCTTAGCGGTACCTGGAAACACCATATATTTT
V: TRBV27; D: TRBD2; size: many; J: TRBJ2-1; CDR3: CASSLATSGSSYNEQFF; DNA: TGTGCCAGCAGTTTAGCGACTAGCGGCTCCTCCTACAATGAGCAGTTCTTC
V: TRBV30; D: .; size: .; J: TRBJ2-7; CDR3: CAWSSGITYEQYF; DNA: TGTGCCTGGAGCTCGGGGATTACCTACGAGCAGTACTTC
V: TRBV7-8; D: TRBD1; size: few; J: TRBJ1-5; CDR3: CASSSDRANNQPQHF; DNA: TGTGCCAGCAGCTCGGACAGGGCAAACAATCAGCCCCAGCATTTT
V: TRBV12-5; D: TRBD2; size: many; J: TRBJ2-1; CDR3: CASGFLAARGNEQFF; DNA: TGTGCTAGTGGTTTTCTAGCGGCCCGGGGCAATGAGCAGTTCTTC
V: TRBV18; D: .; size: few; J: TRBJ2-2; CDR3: CASSPTAGFVGTGELFF; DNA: TGTGCCAGCTCACCGACCGCAGGGTTCGTCGGCACCGGGGAGCTGTTTTTT
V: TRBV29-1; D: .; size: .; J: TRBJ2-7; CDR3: CSVGGVSYNEQYF; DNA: TGCAGCGTTGGCGGGGTCTCCTACAATGAGCAGTACTTC
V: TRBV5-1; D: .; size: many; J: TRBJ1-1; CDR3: CASSLEEDGQTEAFF; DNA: TGCGCCAGCAGCTTGGAAGAGGACGGCCAAACTGAAGCTTTCTTT
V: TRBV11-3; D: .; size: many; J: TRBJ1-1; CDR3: CASSLGAGEAFF; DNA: TGTGCCAGCAGCTTAGGAGCCGGTGAAGCTTTCTTT
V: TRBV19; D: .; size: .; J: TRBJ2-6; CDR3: CASSTKHLASGANVLTF; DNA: TGTGCCAGTAGTACGAAACACCTGGCCTCTGGGGCCAACGTCCTGACTTTC
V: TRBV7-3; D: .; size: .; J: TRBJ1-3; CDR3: CASSKDQGPGNTIYF; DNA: TGTGCCAGCAGCAAGGACCAGGGGCCTGGAAACACCATATATTTT
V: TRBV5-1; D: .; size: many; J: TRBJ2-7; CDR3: CASSSTSYEQYF; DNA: TGTGCCAGCAGCTCGACCTCCTACGAGCAGTACTTC
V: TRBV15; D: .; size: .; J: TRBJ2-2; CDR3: CATSRDSGVHTGELFF; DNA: TGTGCCACCAGCAGAGACTCAGGGGTCCACACCGGGGAGCTGTTTTTT